Sequencing of this T cell receptor beta chain was carried out in a study of shared clonotypes between healthy human individuals. On the study more broadly: A donor's plate count was three for CD4 naive and three for CD4 memory; CD8 naive had two and CD8 memory one.

Findings and limits, study-wide: Estimated richness was generally greater in naive than memory subsets.

Donors were Caucasian adults residing in Nashville, Tennessee, USA. V shed 3 bases, J shed 1 base, and the junction held 5 bases outside the gene matches. Germline V gene lookup returns CDR1 LGHNA and CDR2 YSLEER. There are 16 residues in the CDR3. About this clone itself: Its matching antigen is unknown.

The deep-level immunoSEQ assay was used. Measured with immunoSEQ multiplex PCR; TCRdb has only the in-frame clones, and not every one. The repertoire has a few hundred thousand clones, about 69% of them found once; the top ten carry roughly 10%. The sample consisted of memory CD4+ T cells sorted from blood. Subset here: CD45RA-negative fraction. The genes are TRBV4-3 and TRBJ2-3; 9 positions agree with TRBD2. The origin of this receptor is a man in his thirties or forties in good health. The CDR3 region is CASSHSWTSGTDTQYF. The CDR3 DNA follows: TGCGCCAGCAGCCACTCCTGGACTAGCGGCACAGATACGCAGTATTTT.